These T cell receptor beta chains were read from a single sample in a study of regulatory T cells in long-lasting Graves disease. TCRdb itself ran the multiplex PCR reads through MiXCR, one entry per CDR3 protein. The repertoire holds 550,000 or so distinct CDR3 sequences, with 12% as singletons. This sample also belongs to another study, concerning T cells in Graves' hyperthyroidism and ophthalmopathy.

The sequencing used peripheral blood mononuclear cells (PBMCs), collected at new diagnosis, from a patient treated with antithyroid drugs. The receptor set was obtained from a woman in her twenties or thirties with Graves disease. Both conserved end residues are part of each CDR3. The D gene is left open where the match is weak. Only part of the rows carry a size: once, few, many, or a class if the clone is expanded.

D gene	J gene	clone size	V gene	CDR3 protein	CDR3 DNA
NA	TRBJ1-4	many	TRBV19	CASSIGAEKLFF	TGTGCCAGTAGTATAGGGGCTGAAAAACTGTTTTTT
TRBD2	TRBJ2-1	many	TRBV12-3/TRBV12-4	CASTFRTSGRNEQFF	TGTGCCAGCACCTTTCGGACTAGCGGGAGAAATGAGCAGTTCTTC
NA	TRBJ1-3	few	TRBV3-1	CASSQDTLGTLGNTIYF	TGTGCCAGCAGCCAAGATACCCTAGGGACCCTCGGAAACACCATATATTTT
NA	TRBJ2-1	many	TRBV7-3	CASSLGRDNEQFF	TGTGCCAGCAGCTTGGGTAGGGACAATGAGCAGTTCTTC
TRBD2	TRBJ2-3	NA	TRBV7-2	CASTRLAGEFGNTQYF	TGTGCCAGCACCCGACTAGCGGGAGAATTCGGAAATACGCAGTATTTT
NA	TRBJ2-7	many	TRBV28	CASSLRTGGDSRYLYEQYF	TGTGCCAGCAGTTTACGAACCGGCGGGGACAGCCGATACCTTTACGAGCAGTACTTC
TRBD1	TRBJ1-2	many	TRBV11-2	CASSLALLEGAIYGYTF	TGTGCCAGCAGCTTAGCTCTCTTGGAGGGGGCGATCTATGGCTACACCTTC
TRBD2	TRBJ2-1	NA	TRBV6-1	CASSHYSGPSYNEQFF	TGTGCCAGCAGCCACTATAGCGGGCCCTCCTACAATGAGCAGTTCTTC
NA	TRBJ2-1	few	TRBV5-8	CASSLGGPHESEQFF	TGTGCCAGCAGCTTGGGAGGGCCCCACGAATCTGAACAGTTCTTC
NA	TRBJ2-1	NA	TRBV29-1	CSAWARDTNEQFF	TGCAGCGCTTGGGCTAGAGATACCAATGAGCAGTTCTTC
NA	TRBJ1-5	few	TRBV19	CASSIDSSGSQPQHF	TGTGCCAGTAGTATAGATTCCTCAGGGAGTCAGCCCCAGCATTTT
NA	TRBJ2-5	many	TRBV7-6	CASSLLTGHGETQYF	TGTGCCAGCAGCTTACTGACAGGCCACGGGGAGACCCAGTACTTC
NA	TRBJ1-3	many	TRBV11-2	CASSRDRTSGNTIYF	TGTGCCAGCAGCCGTGACAGAACATCTGGAAACACCATATATTTT
NA	TRBJ1-1	many	TRBV5-1	CASSGTSGHLNTEAFF	TGCGCCAGCAGCGGAACCTCGGGACACCTGAACACTGAAGCTTTCTTT
NA	TRBJ2-6	many	TRBV20-1	CSAIKGPGSSGANVLTF	TGCAGTGCTATCAAAGGGCCCGGTAGCTCTGGGGCCAACGTCCTGACTTTC
NA	TRBJ2-1	NA	TRBV7-9	CASSLYRSSSYNEQFF	TGTGCCAGCAGCTTATACCGTTCAAGCTCCTACAATGAGCAGTTCTTC
NA	TRBJ1-5	few	TRBV19	CASSTSGFQPQHF	TGTGCCAGTAGTACCTCAGGGTTTCAGCCCCAGCATTTT
NA	TRBJ2-1	many	TRBV9	CASSASLANKEYNEQFF	TGTGCCAGCAGCGCCTCCCTAGCGAACAAAGAGTACAATGAGCAGTTCTTC
TRBD1	TRBJ1-5	few	TRBV24-1	CATSVAGQGKNQPQHF	TGTGCCACCAGTGTCGCTGGACAGGGGAAGAATCAGCCCCAGCATTTT
TRBD1	TRBJ2-7	once	TRBV25-1	CASSGNSFRGDRDYYEQYF	TGTGCCAGCAGCGGGAATTCTTTCCGGGGGGACAGGGACTACTACGAGCAGTACTTC
NA	TRBJ2-7	many	TRBV20-1	CSARDHQTGTGYEQYF	TGCAGTGCTAGAGATCACCAAACAGGGACGGGATACGAGCAGTACTTC
TRBD2	TRBJ2-5	many	TRBV19	CASSMESGGWKTQYF	TGTGCCAGTAGTATGGAGTCGGGAGGGTGGAAGACCCAGTACTTC
NA	TRBJ1-1	NA	TRBV7-9	CASSLVLGVGTEAFF	TGTGCCAGCAGCTTAGTTTTGGGGGTAGGGACTGAAGCTTTCTTT
NA	TRBJ1-2	many	TRBV2	CASAPLGPLNYGYTF	TGTGCCAGCGCTCCGCTAGGGCCTCTAAACTATGGCTACACCTTC
NA	TRBJ1-6	many	TRBV20-1	CSAKGEYENSPLHF	TGCAGTGCAAAGGGCGAATACGAGAATTCACCCCTCCACTTT
NA	TRBJ1-2	few	TRBV5-1	CASSRDGDNYGYTF	TGCGCCAGCAGCCGAGACGGGGATAACTATGGCTACACCTTC
TRBD2	TRBJ2-1	many	TRBV10-3	CAISGLAGDQFF	TGTGCCATCAGTGGGTTAGCGGGAGACCAGTTCTTC
NA	TRBJ1-2	many	TRBV28	CASSRGYDYGYTF	TGTGCCAGCAGTCGGGGATACGACTATGGCTACACCTTC
TRBD1	TRBJ2-7	many	TRBV2	CASSSQGQGYEQYF	TGTGCCAGCAGTTCCCAAGGACAGGGCTACGAGCAGTACTTC
NA	TRBJ2-3	many	TRBV20-1	CSASAGPAAPDTQYF	TGCAGTGCGAGTGCTGGTCCTGCCGCCCCAGATACGCAGTATTTT
TRBD2	TRBJ2-1	many	TRBV20-1	CSPKRGGEQFF	TGCAGTCCCAAGCGGGGTGGTGAGCAGTTCTTC
TRBD2	TRBJ2-5	many	TRBV7-9	CASTLQTSGSWQTQYF	TGTGCCAGCACCTTACAGACTAGCGGGAGTTGGCAGACCCAGTACTTC
TRBD1	TRBJ1-5	many	TRBV20-1	CSAREQGGNNQPQHF	TGCAGTGCTAGGGAGCAGGGGGGCAACAATCAGCCCCAGCATTTT
TRBD2	TRBJ2-1	many	TRBV28	CASSLLAGSWPEQFF	TGTGCCAGCAGTCTACTAGCGGGATCTTGGCCTGAGCAGTTCTTC
NA	TRBJ2-7	many	TRBV12-3/TRBV12-4	CASGHEQYF	TGTGCCAGCGGGCACGAGCAGTACTTC